This TCR beta chain was retrieved from a study of PD-1 blockade in classical Hodgkin lymphoma. With respect to this clone: Its antigen is currently unknown.

TCRdb keeps only in-frame clones here, not all; method: immunoSEQ multiplex PCR. The profile shows some 86,000 clones, about nine tenths of them singletons. General study findings and limits: Baseline TCR diversity was reportedly lower in newly diagnosed patients than healthy donors. Repertoire differences have undefined causes, possibly disease activity or prior therapy. Significantly greater TCR diversity emerged by C4D1 in CD4+ cells but not CD8+ cells.

Time point denoted: cycle 4 day 1 (C4D1), after less than seven weeks of nivolumab. Relapse was seen in all patients after autologous stem cell transplantation, and brentuximab vedotin exposure was variable. The V gene's germline CDR1 is SQVTM and CDR2 ANQGSEA. Trimming left V 4 bases short and J 0 bases short, with 6 bases between. This CDR3 is 13 amino acids long. The sequence derives from a human donor with classical Hodgkin lymphoma. The sequenced sample was peripheral blood mononuclear cells (PBMCs), obtained before the fourth cycle of nivolumab. The chain combines TRBV29-1 with TRBJ1-4, with D hard to call. The chain's CDR3 is CSVGSATNEKLFF. The CDR3 bases are TGCAGCGTTGGGAGCGCAACTAATGAAAAACTGTTTTTT.